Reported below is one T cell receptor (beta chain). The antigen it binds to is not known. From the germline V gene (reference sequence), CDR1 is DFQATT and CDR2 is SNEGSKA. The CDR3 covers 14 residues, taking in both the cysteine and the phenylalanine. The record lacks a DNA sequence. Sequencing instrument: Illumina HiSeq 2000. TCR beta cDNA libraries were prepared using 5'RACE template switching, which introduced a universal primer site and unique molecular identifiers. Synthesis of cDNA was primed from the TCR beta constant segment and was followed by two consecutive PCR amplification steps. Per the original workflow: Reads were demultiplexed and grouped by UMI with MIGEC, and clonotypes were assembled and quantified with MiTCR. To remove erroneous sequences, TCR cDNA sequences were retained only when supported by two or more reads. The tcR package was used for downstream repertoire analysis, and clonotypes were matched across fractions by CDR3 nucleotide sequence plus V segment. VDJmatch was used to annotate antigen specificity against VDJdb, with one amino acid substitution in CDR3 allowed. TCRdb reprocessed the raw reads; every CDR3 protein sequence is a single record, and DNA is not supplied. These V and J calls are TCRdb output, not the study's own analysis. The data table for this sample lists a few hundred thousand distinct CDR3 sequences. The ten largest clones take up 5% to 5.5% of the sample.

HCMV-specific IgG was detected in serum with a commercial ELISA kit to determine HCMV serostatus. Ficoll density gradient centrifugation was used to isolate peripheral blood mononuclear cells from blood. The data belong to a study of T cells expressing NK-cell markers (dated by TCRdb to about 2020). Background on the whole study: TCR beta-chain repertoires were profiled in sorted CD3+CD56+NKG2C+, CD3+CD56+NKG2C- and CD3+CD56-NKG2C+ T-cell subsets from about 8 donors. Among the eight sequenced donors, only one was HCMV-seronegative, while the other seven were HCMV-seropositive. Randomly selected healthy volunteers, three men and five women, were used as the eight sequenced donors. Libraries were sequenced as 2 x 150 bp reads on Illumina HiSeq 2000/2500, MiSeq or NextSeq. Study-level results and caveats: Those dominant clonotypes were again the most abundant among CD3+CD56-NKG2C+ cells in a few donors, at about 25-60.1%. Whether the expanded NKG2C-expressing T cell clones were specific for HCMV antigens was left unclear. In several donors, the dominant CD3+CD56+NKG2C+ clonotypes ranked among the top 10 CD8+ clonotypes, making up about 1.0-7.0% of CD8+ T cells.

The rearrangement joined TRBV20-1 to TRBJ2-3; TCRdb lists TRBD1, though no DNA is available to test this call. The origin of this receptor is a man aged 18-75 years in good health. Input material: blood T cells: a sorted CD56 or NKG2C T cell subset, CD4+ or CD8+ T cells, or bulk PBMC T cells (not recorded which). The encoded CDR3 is CSAPSRGATDTQYF.